The sequence of this T cell receptor (beta chain) was determined in a study of T-cell memory formation after mild COVID-19. The V segment lost 5 bases and the J segment 1 base; nucleotides outside the gene matches: 7. The CDR3 contains 14 residues. Per germline, CDR1 GTSNPN and CDR2 SVGIG (reference sequence). The sample holds one count of this clonotype. TCRdb re-called the 5' RACE reads through MiXCR, storing one row per CDR3 protein. The table lists under 650,000 distinct CDR3 sequences, around 17% of them singletons. The chain joins TRBV30 to TRBJ1-2; 7 bases align to TRBD1. The origin of this receptor is an adult woman who had mild COVID-19 (a few samples of this study predate the infection). Cell type and time point are not known. The material sequenced was PBMCs or a T cell subset sorted from them (not recorded which). The DNA of the CDR3 is TGTGCCTGGGGCCGGGACAGACATAACTATGGCTACACCTTC. This gives the protein CAWGRDRHNYGYTF.